The 31 T cell receptor beta chains reported below all come from one sample, sequenced in a study of cytomegalovirus exposure and HLA in healthy donors (TCRdb year 2017). Library preparation employed the immunoSEQ multiplex PCR assay. A mixture of 60 forward primers for TCR Vbeta segments and 13 reverse primers for TCR Jbeta segments was used in the multiplex PCR. In TCRdb, the immuneACCESS table is reduced to in-frame sequences with V and J assigned. These tables do not hold every clone; where another copy was compared, an unresolved V gene accounts for under half, and the others remain unexplained. The sample table contains roughly 120,000 clones; only one count was recorded for approximately 80% of them. Around 0.79% of the sample is in the top ten clones. The specimen sequenced was PBMCs. These receptors were taken from a woman aged 30 to 39 in good health and CMV-seronegative.

Details on this clone: Other DNA sequences in this specimen translate into the identical CDR3. The CDR3: CSVQENTEAFF. The CDR3 coding sequence is TGCAGCGTCCAGGAGAACACTGAAGCTTTCTTT. The chain combines TRBV29-1 with TRBJ1-1; D gene uncertain. From germline, CDR1 is SQVTM and CDR2 ANQGSEA. Trimming took 6 bases from V and 1 from J, leaving 6 bases between them. The CDR3 contains 11 residues. The entire variable domain, with the rest obtained from reference TRBV29-1 and TRBJ1-1, is as follows: SAVISQKPSRDICQRGTSLTIQCQVDSQVTMMFWYRQQPGQSLTLIATANQGSEATYESGFVIDKFPISRPNLTFSTLTVSNMSPEDSSIYLCSVQENTEAFFGQGTRLTVV.

V usage is TRBV5-1 and J usage is TRBJ2-1, with 8 positions matching TRBD2. Trimming took 4 bases from V and 8 from J; bases not matched to a gene: 8. The germline CDR1 and CDR2 sequences are SGHRS and YFSETQ. CDR3 length equals 14 residues. For the CDR3, the DNA is TGCGCCAGCAGCGGCTCTAGCGGGTGGGATGAGCAGTTCTTC. Translated: CASSGSSGWDEQFF.

This rearrangement joins TRBV6-4 to TRBJ2-3; 9 bases fit TRBD2. The junction had 5 bases not matched to a gene; V was cut back by 3 bases and J by 4 bases. The CDR3 is made up of 15 amino acids. The germline V gene encodes CDR1 MRHNA and CDR2 SNTAGT. CDR3: CASSEGGGAADTQYF. CDR3 coding DNA: TGTGCCAGCAGTGAAGGCGGGGGGGCCGCAGATACGCAGTATTTT.

V gene TRBV6-5 combines with J gene TRBJ2-7, with D perhaps TRBD2 (5 bases). The CDR3 runs 14 residues. The germline gives CDR1 MNHEY, CDR2 SVGAGI. V was shortened by 0 bases and J by 0 bases, with 6 bases between the two germline ends. The CDR3 here is CASSYSRGSYEQYF. CDR3 nucleotides: TGTGCCAGCAGTTACTCACGGGGCTCCTACGAGCAGTACTTC.

This clone was seen only once. This sequence joins TRBV7-9 and TRBJ1-2; 8 bases map to TRBD1. This CDR3 has 14 residues. After removal of 3 bases from V and 9 bases from J, the junction contained 9 bases not matched to a gene. The germline V gene encodes CDR1 SEHNR and CDR2 FQNEAQ (reference sequence). The CDR3 spells CASSFQDREGSYTF. The CDR3 DNA reads TGTGCCAGCAGCTTTCAGGACAGGGAGGGGAGCTACACCTTC.

V gene TRBV4-2 combines with J gene TRBJ1-3; TRBD1 might be the D (6 bases). Germline V CDR1 and CDR2: LGHNA, YNFKEQ. There are 16 residues in the CDR3. Trimming took off 4 bases at V and 4 bases at J, with 17 bases between the two ends. As DNA, the CDR3 is TGTGCCAGCAGCCCCCACGCCTCAGGGGAAGGAAACACCATATATTTT. It is translated as CASSPHASGEGNTIYF.

This sequence joins TRBV30 and TRBJ2-3, with 7 bases aligning to TRBD2. V lost 6 bases to trimming and J lost 1 base; unmatched junction nucleotides: 7. The CDR3 length is 14 residues. Per germline, CDR1 GTSNPN and CDR2 SVGIG (reference sequence). CDR3 amino acids: CACQAGFGTDTQYF. CDR3 nucleotide sequence: TGTGCCTGCCAAGCGGGATTCGGCACAGATACGCAGTATTTT.

This clone was counted between two and nine times. J is TRBJ2-7 and V is TRBV6-5; 8 nucleotides match TRBD2. V lost 4 bases and J lost 1; bases outside the gene matches: 6. In germline, CDR1 is MNHEY, CDR2 SVGAGI. The CDR3 length is 15 residues. This chain's CDR3 is CASSLTSGSSYEQYF. The CDR3 DNA reads as TGTGCCAGCAGTTTAACCAGCGGGAGTTCCTACGAGCAGTACTTC.

V gene TRBV6-5 combines with J gene TRBJ1-2; D is possibly TRBD1 (5 bases). The germline V and J ends were trimmed by 2 bases and 6 bases, with 19 bases remaining between them. CDR1 MNHEY and CDR2 SVGAGI come from the germline V gene. The CDR3 runs 16 residues. CDR3 residues: CASSYGADLSTNGYTF. CDR3 nucleotides: TGTGCCAGCAGTTACGGGGCCGATCTTAGCACTAATGGCTACACCTTC.

The chain carries TRBV5-1 and TRBJ1-1; D may be TRBD1 (6 bases). The CDR3 has 15 amino acids. The germline V gene encodes CDR1 SGHRS and CDR2 YFSETQ. Trimming took 0 bases from V and 4 from J, leaving 13 bases between them. The CDR3, as DNA: TGCGCCAGCAGCTTGGCTTTTCAGGGGTCCACTGAAGCTTTCTTT. Its protein product is CASSLAFQGSTEAFF.

The chain joins TRBV27 to TRBJ2-1, with 9 bases that match TRBD1. The trim removed 0 bases at V and 4 bases at J, leaving 4 bases unmatched. This CDR3 has 16 residues. Per the germline V gene, CDR1 is MNHEY and CDR2 is SMNVEV (reference sequence). This CDR3 is CASSLSDRGLYNEQFF. The CDR3 bases are TGTGCCAGCAGTTTATCGGACAGGGGTCTTTACAATGAGCAGTTCTTC.

The chain couples TRBV30 to TRBJ1-1; TRBD1 aligns across 10 bases. CDR1 GTSNPN and CDR2 SVGIG come from the germline V gene (reference sequence). V shed 0 bases, J shed 6 bases, and the junction held 7 bases outside the gene matches. This CDR3 spans 15 amino acids. The CDR3 protein is CAWSVPGQGSAEAFF. For the CDR3, the DNA is TGTGCCTGGAGTGTCCCGGGACAGGGGTCGGCTGAAGCTTTCTTT.

The V and J genes are TRBV5-4 and TRBJ2-7; possibly TRBD1 for D (6 bases). Germline values: CDR1 SGHNT, CDR2 YYREEE (reference sequence). The CDR3 extends over 15 amino acids. V was pared by 0 bases and J by 7 bases, with 17 bases between. CDR3 DNA: TGTGCCAGCAGCTTGGTGCAACCAGGGGCCAGGGAGCAGTACTTC. Protein sequence: CASSLVQPGAREQYF.

This clone was observed once. The gene calls are TRBV5-1 and TRBJ2-7; D perhaps matches TRBD2 (6 bases). V was trimmed by 3 bases and J by 8 bases, leaving 18 bases between them. This CDR3 spans 14 amino acids. Germline CDR1 SGHRS, CDR2 YFSETQ. The CDR3 sequence is CASSSGVSVRQQYF. For the CDR3, the DNA is TGCGCCAGCAGCTCGGGAGTATCCGTCCGCCAGCAGTACTTC.

The rearrangement joins TRBV7-6 to TRBJ2-7; D remains ambiguous. Trimming left V 3 bases short and J 4 bases short, with 13 bases between. This CDR3 contains 14 residues. The germline CDR1 and CDR2 sequences are SGHVS and FNYEAQ. The CDR3 here is CASSFGSGRYEQYF. In DNA form, the CDR3 reads TGTGCCAGCAGCTTCGGATCGGGTAGATACGAGCAGTACTTC.

Only a few counts were recorded for this clone. The CDR3 reads CASYREAVYEQYF. CDR3 DNA sequence: TGTGCCAGCTATCGGGAGGCGGTCTACGAGCAGTACTTC. The chain links TRBV5-6 to TRBJ2-5, with 7 bases lining up with TRBD2. The end of the DNA aligns better with TRBJ2-7, so the J call may be wrong. CDR1 SGHDT and CDR2 YYEEEE come from the germline V gene. This CDR3 contains 13 residues.

The chain combines TRBV30 with TRBJ1-6; no definite D call. Germline lookup yields CDR1 GTSNPN and CDR2 SVGIG (reference sequence). CDR3 length: 14 residues. V lost 4 bases and J lost 7, with 14 bases in between. For the CDR3, the DNA is TGTGCCTGGAAACGCGAGAGTTTAAATTCACCCCTCCACTTT. Translation gives CAWKRESLNSPLHF.

In its sample, this clone was seen a few times. The chain employs TRBV5-1 and TRBJ1-1; 7 bases are shared with TRBD1. The CDR3 totals 15 residues. V shed 5 bases, J shed 1 base, and the junction held 8 bases outside the gene matches. Looked up from germline, CDR1 is SGHRS and CDR2 is YFSETQ. CDR3 nucleotide sequence: TGCGCCAGCAGACCTCCGGGACAGCAGAACACTGAAGCTTTCTTT. Its protein product is CASRPPGQQNTEAFF. The full variable domain, in which reference TRBV5-1 and TRBJ1-1 provide the parts outside the CDR3, is KAGVTQTPRYLIKTRGQQVTLSCSPISGHRSVSWYQQTPGQGLQFLFEYFSETQRNKGNFPGRFSGRQFSNSRSEMNVSTLELGDSALYLCASRPPGQQNTEAFFGQGTRLTVV.

This clone was detected a few times. The V and J genes are TRBV10-3 and TRBJ1-3; a weak D match, TRBD1 (5 bases). This CDR3 contains 12 residues. V lost 6 bases and J lost 2, with 5 bases in between. CDR1 ENHRY and CDR2 SYGVKD come from the germline V gene. The CDR3 sequence is CAIRGPGNTIYF. CDR3 DNA sequence: TGTGCCATCAGGGGGCCTGGAAACACCATATATTTT.

The chain uses TRBV5-1 and TRBJ2-5, with 7 bases identical to TRBD2. V was clipped by 2 bases and J by 4 bases; unmatched bases: 5. The CDR3 consists of 14 residues. CDR1 and CDR2 from the germline V gene are SGHRS and YFSETQ. The CDR3 reads CASSFAGVGETQYF. The DNA of the CDR3 is TGCGCCAGCAGCTTTGCGGGAGTTGGAGAGACCCAGTACTTC.

The chain carries TRBV30 and TRBJ2-7; 10 nucleotides line up with TRBD1. V lost 4 bases to trimming and J lost 4 bases; unmatched junction nucleotides: 7. CDR1 and CDR2 (germline): GTSNPN, SVGIG (reference sequence). The CDR3 length is 14 residues. The DNA for the CDR3 is TGTGCCTGGATCCCGCGGGACAGGGGATACGAGCAGTACTTC. The encoded protein is CAWIPRDRGYEQYF.

This rearrangement joins TRBV30 to TRBJ1-4; weak D call: TRBD1 (5 bases). V lost 1 base to trimming and J lost 0 bases, with 12 bases between them. Germline CDR1 reads GTSNPN; CDR2 reads SVGIG (reference sequence). The CDR3 has 16 amino acids. CDR3 coding DNA: TGTGCCTGGAGTGAGGGGCAGAGTACAACTAATGAAAAACTGTTTTTT. This encodes CAWSEGQSTTNEKLFF.

This clone showed up just a few times. This chain connects TRBV29-1 to TRBJ2-1, with 9 bases matching TRBD2. Germline loops: CDR1 SQVTM, CDR2 ANQGSEA. This CDR3 comprises 13 residues. V lost 7 bases to trimming and J lost 8 bases; unmatched junction nucleotides: 9. CDR3 amino acids: CSATGTSMDEQFF. The CDR3 DNA reads TGCAGCGCAACCGGGACTAGCATGGATGAGCAGTTCTTC.

This chain uses TRBV13 with TRBJ2-1; D may be TRBD1 (6 bases). This CDR3 has 13 residues. Germline V gene data show CDR1 as PRHDT and CDR2 as FYEKMQ (reference sequence). V was clipped by 2 bases and J by 8 bases, with 10 bases between them. The chain's CDR3 is CASSLRGNDEQFF. The CDR3 DNA reads as TGTGCCAGCAGCTTAAGGGGGAACGATGAGCAGTTCTTC.

This chain uses TRBV9 with TRBJ1-4; D gene ambiguous. V lost 4 bases, J lost 5 bases, and 12 bases lay in between. Germline loops: CDR1 SGDLS, CDR2 YYNGEE. This CDR3 is 14 amino acids long. Written as DNA, the CDR3 is TGTGCCAGCAGCCCCCGGGGTGGAAATGAAAAACTGTTTTTT. It yields the protein CASSPRGGNEKLFF.

This clone was seen a single time. The J gene is TRBJ1-5, the V gene TRBV30; no firm D call. Germline V gene lookup returns CDR1 GTSNPN and CDR2 SVGIG (reference sequence). The CDR3 spans 13 residues. Trimming took off 3 bases at V and 11 bases at J, with 17 bases between the two ends. DNA of the CDR3: TGTGCCTGGAGAGGAATCGGGGATCTGGCCCAGCATTTT. This codes for CAWRGIGDLAQHF.

The chain couples TRBV6-6 to TRBJ2-2; 8 bases align to TRBD1. V lost 7 bases, J lost 6 bases, and 7 bases stayed unmatched. The CDR3 sequence is 14 residues long. The germline gives CDR1 MNHNY, CDR2 SVGAGI (reference sequence). CDR3 sequence: CASTLPQGAGELFF. The DNA of the CDR3 is TGTGCCAGCACCCTTCCACAGGGGGCCGGGGAGCTGTTTTTT.

This clone has only a few counts. This rearrangement joins TRBV15 to TRBJ1-1; a weak D match, TRBD1 (5 bases). The germline CDR1 and CDR2 sequences are LNHNV and YYDKDF (reference sequence). V lost 1 base and J lost 6, with 9 bases in between. The CDR3 sequence is 13 residues long. The CDR3 nucleotides are TGTGCCACCAGCAGAGGTGGGGGGGCTGAAGCTTTCTTT. Its protein product is CATSRGGGAEAFF. The full variable domain, in which reference TRBV15 and TRBJ1-1 provide the parts outside the CDR3, is DAMVIQNPRYQVTQFGKPVTLSCSQTLNHNVMYWYQQKSSQAPKLLFHYYDKDFNNEADTPDNFQSRRPNTSFCFLDIRSPGLGDTAMYLCATSRGGGAEAFFGQGTRLTVV.

The V gene is TRBV5-1, the J gene TRBJ1-2, with a weak D call TRBD1 (6 bases). The germline V gene has CDR1 SGHRS and CDR2 YFSETQ. There are 14 residues in the CDR3. The V and J ends lost 2 bases and 3 bases respectively, with 11 bases between them. The CDR3 here is CASSFGQTDYGYTF. The CDR3 coding sequence is TGCGCCAGCAGCTTTGGACAGACAGACTATGGCTACACCTTC.

J is TRBJ1-3 and V is TRBV6-6; TRBD1 matches 7 bases. The CDR3 is 15 amino acids. Germline CDR1 reads MNHNY; CDR2 reads SVGAGI (reference sequence). J gave up 0 bases and V 8 bases, and 7 bases lay outside the gene matches. The CDR3 here is CASLRQGTSGNTIYF. CDR3 coding DNA: TGTGCCAGCCTGAGACAGGGAACCTCTGGAAACACCATATATTTT.

The V gene is TRBV29-1, the J gene TRBJ2-1; 7 nucleotides align to TRBD2. V trimming: 8 bases; J trimming: 12 bases; junction bases outside the gene matches: 16. Germline-derived CDR1 and CDR2 are SQVTM and ANQGSEA. The CDR3 runs to 13 residues. As DNA, the CDR3 is TGCAGCCTCATCTTTGGGGGGGGAATGAGGCAGTTCTTC. Residues: CSLIFGGGMRQFF.